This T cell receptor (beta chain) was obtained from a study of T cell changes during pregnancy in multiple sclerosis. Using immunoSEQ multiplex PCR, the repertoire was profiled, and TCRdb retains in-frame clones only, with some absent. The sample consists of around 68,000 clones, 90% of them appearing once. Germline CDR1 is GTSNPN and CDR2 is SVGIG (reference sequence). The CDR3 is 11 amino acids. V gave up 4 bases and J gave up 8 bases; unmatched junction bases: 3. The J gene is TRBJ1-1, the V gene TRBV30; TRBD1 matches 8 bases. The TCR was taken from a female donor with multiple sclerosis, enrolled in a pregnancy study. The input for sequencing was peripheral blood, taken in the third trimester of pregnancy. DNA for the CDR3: TGTGCCTGGACGGACAGGGTGGAAGCTTTCTTT. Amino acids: CAWTDRVEAFF. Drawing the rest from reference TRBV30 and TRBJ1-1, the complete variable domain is SQTIHQWPATLVQPVGSPLSLECTVEGTSNPNLYWYRQAAGRGLQLLFYSVGIGQISSEVPQNLSASRPQDRQFILSSKKLLLSDSGFYLCAWTDRVEAFFGQGTRLTVV.